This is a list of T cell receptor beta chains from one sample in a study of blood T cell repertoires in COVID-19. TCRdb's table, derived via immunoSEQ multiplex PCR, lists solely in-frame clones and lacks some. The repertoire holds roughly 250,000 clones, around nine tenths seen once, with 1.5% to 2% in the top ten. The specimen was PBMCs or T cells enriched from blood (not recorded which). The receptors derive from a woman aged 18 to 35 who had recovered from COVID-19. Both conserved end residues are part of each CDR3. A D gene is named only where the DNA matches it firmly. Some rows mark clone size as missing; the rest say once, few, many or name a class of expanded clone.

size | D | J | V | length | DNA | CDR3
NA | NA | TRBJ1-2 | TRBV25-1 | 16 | TGTGCCAGCCAAAGGGGAGGGGCCCCCCCTAACTATGGCTACACCTTC | CASQRGGAPPNYGYTF
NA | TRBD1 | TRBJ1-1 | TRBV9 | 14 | TGTGCCAGCAGCGTAGCCCAGACAGGGACTGAAGCTTTCTTT | CASSVAQTGTEAFF
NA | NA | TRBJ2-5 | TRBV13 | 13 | TGTGCCAGCAGCTTAGACGATAGAGAGACCCAGTACTTC | CASSLDDRETQYF
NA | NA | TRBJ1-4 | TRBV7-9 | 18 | TGTGCCAGCAGCTACACCGGGACTCTTGTTTCCACTAATGAAAAACTGTTTTTT | CASSYTGTLVSTNEKLFF
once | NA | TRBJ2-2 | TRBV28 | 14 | TGTGCCAGCAGTACAAGACAGAGCACCGGGGAGCTGTTTTTT | CASSTRQSTGELFF
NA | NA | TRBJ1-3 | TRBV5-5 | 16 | TGTGCCAGCAGCTTGTCCCACAGAGCCTCTGGAAACACCATATATTTT | CASSLSHRASGNTIYF
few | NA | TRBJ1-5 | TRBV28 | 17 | TGTGCCAGCAGTCTAACCAGGGGAAAGTTAGGCAATCAGCCCCAGCATTTT | CASSLTRGKLGNQPQHF
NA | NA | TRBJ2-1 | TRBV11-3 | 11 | TGTGGGCCGGAAAGCAGGGCGGTGCAGTTCTTC | CGPESRAVQFF
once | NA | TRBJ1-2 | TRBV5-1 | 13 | TGCGCCAGCAGCTTGGCCGTCGGCTATGGCTACACCTTC | CASSLAVGYGYTF
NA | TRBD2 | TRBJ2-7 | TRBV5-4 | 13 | TGTGCCAGCAGCTTGGGCGGGAGGGGCGAGCAGTACTTC | CASSLGGRGEQYF